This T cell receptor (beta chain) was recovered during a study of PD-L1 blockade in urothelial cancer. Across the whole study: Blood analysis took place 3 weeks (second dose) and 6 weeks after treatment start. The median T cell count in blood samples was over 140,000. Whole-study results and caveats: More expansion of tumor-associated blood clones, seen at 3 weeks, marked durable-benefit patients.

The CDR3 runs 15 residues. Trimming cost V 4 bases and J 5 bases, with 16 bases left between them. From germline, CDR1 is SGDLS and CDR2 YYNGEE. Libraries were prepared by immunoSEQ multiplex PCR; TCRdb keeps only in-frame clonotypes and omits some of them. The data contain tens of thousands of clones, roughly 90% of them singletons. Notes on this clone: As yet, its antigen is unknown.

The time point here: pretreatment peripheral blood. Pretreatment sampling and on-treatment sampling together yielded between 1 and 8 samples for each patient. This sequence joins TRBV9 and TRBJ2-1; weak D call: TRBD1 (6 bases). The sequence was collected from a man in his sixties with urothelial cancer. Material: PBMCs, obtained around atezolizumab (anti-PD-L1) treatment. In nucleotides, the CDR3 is TGTGCCAGCAGCCTCCGCCGGGACACAAACAATGAGCAGTTCTTC. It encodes CASSLRRDTNNEQFF.